Presented here are 32 T cell receptor beta chains from one specimen sequenced in a study of CD8+ T cells in alopecia areata. Documented treatment: oral pan-JAK inhibitor, 5-10 mg twice daily. Following RNA extraction, reverse transcription yielded cDNA that acted as the sequencing template. Produced via immunoSEQ multiplex PCR; TCRdb's table is partial and in-frame only. The profile covers approximately 140,000 clones, with roughly 80% appearing a single time and about 25% taken by the ten largest. Sequenced here: CD8+ T cells sorted from blood, sampled at week 4, from a patient treated with tofacitinib. The receptors shown here come from a human donor with alopecia areata.

The chain combines TRBV23-1 with TRBJ2-1; the D gene is possibly TRBD2 (5 bases). TRBV23-1 qualifies as an ORF whose function is uncertain. Trimming took off 3 bases at V and 4 bases at J, with 16 bases between the two ends. The CDR3 spans 16 residues. As DNA, the CDR3 is TGCGCCAGCAGTCATCCGGGGTCAGACACGTACAATGAGCAGTTCTTC. Its protein product is CASSHPGSDTYNEQFF.

A single count supports this clone. This sequence joins TRBV27 and TRBJ2-1; tentatively, D is TRBD2 (5 bases). The germline gives CDR1 MNHEY, CDR2 SMNVEV (reference sequence). CDR3 length: 14 amino acids. Trimming removed 8 bases from V and 2 bases from J, with 13 bases in between. The CDR3 region is CASAPSNPYNEQFF. CDR3 DNA sequence: TGTGCCAGCGCCCCTAGCAATCCCTACAATGAGCAGTTCTTC.

CDR3 region: CASSPRQGRGEQYF. The CDR3, as DNA: TGTGCCAGTAGTCCCAGGCAGGGGCGAGGCGAGCAGTACTTC. The chain uses TRBV19 and TRBJ2-7; TRBD1 is a possible D gene (6 bases). V dropped 5 bases and J dropped 6 bases, with 17 bases sitting between them. This CDR3 spans 14 amino acids. The germline gives CDR1 LNHDA, CDR2 SQIVND (reference sequence).

The J gene is TRBJ2-2, the V gene TRBV27; 9 bases map to TRBD1. The CDR3 has 15 residues. From germline, CDR1 is MNHEY and CDR2 SMNVEV (reference sequence). Trimming removed 3 bases from V and 4 bases from J; junction bases left unmatched: 3. CDR3 in amino acids: CASSFGTGSTGELFF. DNA for the CDR3: TGTGCCAGCAGTTTTGGGACAGGGTCCACCGGGGAGCTGTTTTTT.

The chain joins TRBV15 to TRBJ2-5; 7 bases match TRBD1. CDR3 length: 18 amino acids. The germline V gene encodes CDR1 LNHNV and CDR2 YYDKDF (reference sequence). J was trimmed by 5 bases and V by 1 base; bases with no gene match: 16. The DNA of the CDR3 is TGTGCCACCAGCAGAGGACTATACACCCCGACAGGGTTGGAGACCCAGTACTTC. Encoded protein: CATSRGLYTPTGLETQYF.

This rearrangement joins TRBV6-5 to TRBJ2-3; no firm D call. The CDR3 length is 16 residues. The V end was cut by 6 bases, the J end by 1 base, with 17 bases between. Germline V gene lookup returns CDR1 MNHEY and CDR2 SVGAGI. The CDR3 protein is CASSYLTRVGTDTQYF. CDR3 nucleotide sequence: TGTGCCAGCAGCTACCTCACCCGGGTGGGCACAGATACGCAGTATTTT.

The chain uses TRBV29-1 and TRBJ2-1, with TRBD1 matching over 9 bases. After removal of 5 bases from V and 7 bases from J, the junction contained 6 bases not matched to a gene. Looked up from germline, CDR1 is SQVTM and CDR2 is ANQGSEA. The CDR3 runs 13 residues. The CDR3 DNA reads TGCAGCGTTCCGGACAGGGGAAGAAATGAGCAGTTCTTC. Translated: CSVPDRGRNEQFF.

In DNA, the CDR3 is TGTGCCACCAGCAGACTTCTCAAAGGACAGGCGTCGAATGAGCAGTTCTTC. It yields the protein CATSRLLKGQASNEQFF. The rearrangement links TRBV15 to TRBJ2-1, with 7 bases that match TRBD1. Germline loops: CDR1 LNHNV, CDR2 YYDKDF (reference sequence). This CDR3 is built from 17 residues. Trimming cost V 2 bases and J 7 bases; bases outside gene matches: 14.

The J gene is TRBJ2-7, the V gene TRBV5-6, with 9 bases aligning to TRBD2. This CDR3 has 14 residues. Germline V gene data show CDR1 as SGHDT and CDR2 as YYEEEE. Trimming at V came to 4 bases and at J to 4 bases, leaving 6 bases not matched to a gene. The CDR3 DNA is TGTGCCAGCAGCGAGGGACTAGCTTTGTACGAGCAGTACTTC. It yields the protein CASSEGLALYEQYF.

The chain couples TRBV2 to TRBJ2-5; D uncertain. Germline CDR1 is SNHLY and CDR2 is FYNNEI. V was pared by 4 bases and J by 0 bases, with 9 bases between. This CDR3 spans 14 amino acids. This CDR3 is CASSVKPYQETQYF. CDR3 sequence (DNA): TGTGCCAGCAGTGTAAAACCGTACCAAGAGACCCAGTACTTC.

The chain has TRBV9 and TRBJ2-7; TRBD1 matches at 9 bases. J was trimmed by 2 bases and V by 0 bases; bases with no gene match: 3. The CDR3 extends over 15 amino acids. From germline, CDR1 is SGDLS and CDR2 YYNGEE. The CDR3 protein is CASSVDTGGPYEQYF. The CDR3 DNA sequence: TGTGCCAGCAGCGTAGACACAGGGGGCCCCTACGAGCAGTACTTC.

This rearrangement joins TRBV6-5 to TRBJ2-7; D uncertain. There are 14 residues in the CDR3. V lost 6 bases and J lost 11, with 23 bases in between. Looked up from germline, CDR1 is MNHEY and CDR2 is SVGAGI. The CDR3 here is CASRGYRAKEREYF. The CDR3 DNA follows: TGTGCCAGCAGGGGGTACCGGGCTAAAGAACGGGAGTACTTC.

This clone was counted once. The rearrangement links TRBV28 to TRBJ2-3, with a possible D match to TRBD1 (5 bases). Trimming shortened V by 2 bases and J by 5 bases, and 11 bases separated the two germline ends. Germline lookup yields CDR1 MDHEN and CDR2 SYDVKM. This CDR3 is built from 14 residues. This CDR3 reads CASSLVRARDTQYF. CDR3 nucleotide sequence: TGTGCCAGCAGTTTAGTCAGGGCTAGAGATACGCAGTATTTT.

V usage is TRBV6-1 and J usage is TRBJ2-4; D not certain. V was cut by 10 bases and J by 0 bases, with 16 bases left in between. CDR1 is MNHNS, CDR2 SASEGT, per germline. The CDR3 has 15 amino acids. DNA for the CDR3: TGTGCCACTTTTGACCGCTTCATAGCCAAAAACATTCAGTACTTC. Residues: CATFDRFIAKNIQYF.

As DNA, the CDR3 is TGTGCCAGCAGTTACACCGGAGCGGGGGACTTAAACGAGCAGTACTTC. Protein: CASSYTGAGDLNEQYF. This chain uses TRBV6-5 with TRBJ2-7; TRBD2 agrees at 8 bases. The V gene's germline CDR1 is MNHEY and CDR2 SVGAGI. J lost 5 bases, V lost 2 bases, and 11 bases had no gene match. There are 16 residues in the CDR3.

This clone was picked up a small number of times. The junction shows a germline mismatch at one end, possibly a read error. The rearrangement uses TRBV7-7 and TRBJ2-2; perhaps D is TRBD1 or TRBD2 (5 bases each). The CDR3 spans 18 residues. CDR1 is SSHAT and CDR2 is FNYEAQ in the germline V gene (reference sequence). Written as DNA, the CDR3 is TGTGCTAGCAGCTTAGTCCTAGGGGACGGACCGAACACCGGGGAGCTGTTTTTT. It yields the protein CASSLVLGDGPNTGELFF.

The rearrangement uses TRBV6-6 and TRBJ2-2; 7 bases fit TRBD1. Losses at the gene ends were 6 bases for V and 5 bases for J; bases not matched to a gene: 6. CDR3 length equals 14 residues. The germline gives CDR1 MNHNY, CDR2 SVGAGI (reference sequence). The CDR3 is CASRDRPGTGELFF. The DNA for the CDR3 is TGTGCCAGCAGGGACAGGCCCGGAACCGGGGAGCTGTTTTTT.

Notes on this clone: The same CDR3 can be traced to other DNA sequences in this sample. The chain has TRBV5-6 and TRBJ2-7; 9 nucleotides line up with TRBD1. Trimming removed 0 bases from V and 2 bases from J; junction bases left unmatched: 0. The germline gives CDR1 SGHDT, CDR2 YYEEEE. The CDR3 loop spans 14 amino acids. This CDR3 reads CASSLGQGAYEQYF. In nucleotides, the CDR3 is TGTGCCAGCAGCTTGGGACAGGGGGCCTACGAGCAGTACTTC.

This chain joins TRBV4-2 and TRBJ1-2, with a possible D match to TRBD1 (6 bases). Germline values: CDR1 LGHNA, CDR2 YNFKEQ. The CDR3 contains 17 residues. V dropped 0 bases and J dropped 0 bases, with 14 bases sitting between them. CDR3 sequence reads: CASSQDGGTQPNYGYTF. CDR3 coding DNA: TGTGCCAGCAGCCAAGATGGGGGGACACAACCTAACTATGGCTACACCTTC.

The rearrangement links TRBV18 to TRBJ2-1; D ambiguous. V was shortened by 3 bases and J by 9 bases, with 9 bases between the two germline ends. CDR3 size: 12 residues. Germline V gene sequence: CDR1 KGHSH, CDR2 LQKENI. The CDR3 region has the DNA TGTGCCAGCTCACCGGCGGTTACTGAGCAGTTCTTC. Translating gives CASSPAVTEQFF.

The gene calls are TRBV7-9 and TRBJ2-6; D perhaps matches TRBD1 (5 bases). Looked up from germline, CDR1 is SEHNR and CDR2 is FQNEAQ (reference sequence). The CDR3 runs to 19 residues. Trimming took 4 bases from V and 0 from J, leaving 19 bases between them. CDR3 sequence: CASSSGIRGADSGANVLTF. The DNA for the CDR3 is TGTGCCAGCAGCTCAGGGATAAGGGGCGCGGACTCTGGGGCCAACGTCCTGACTTTC.

The J gene is TRBJ2-3, the V gene TRBV2; D may be TRBD1 (6 bases). The V and J ends lost 7 bases and 1 base respectively, with 12 bases between them. This CDR3 has 14 amino acids. Germline CDR1 SNHLY, CDR2 FYNNEI. For the CDR3, the DNA is TGTGCCAGCACAACAGGGTCGGGCACAGATACGCAGTATTTT. Its translation: CASTTGSGTDTQYF.

This clone was seen only once. The chain has TRBV30 and TRBJ2-7, with D perhaps matching TRBD1 (6 bases). Germline V gene data show CDR1 as GTSNPN and CDR2 as SVGIG (reference sequence). Between the trimmed V and J ends, which lost 5 bases and 6 bases, there was a span of 17 bases. The CDR3 contains 13 residues. CDR3 DNA sequence: TGTGCCTGGGGGTCTCAGGGGCCTGGCGAGCAGTACTTC. Residues: CAWGSQGPGEQYF.

This clone was recorded only once. This chain connects TRBV27 to TRBJ2-1, with D perhaps matching TRBD2 (6 bases). The V end lost 10 bases, the J end lost 1 base, and 11 bases lay between the germline ends. The CDR3 length is 13 residues. The germline CDR1 and CDR2 sequences are MNHEY and SMNVEV (reference sequence). The CDR3 protein is CATSGESYNEQFF. For the CDR3, the DNA is TGTGCCACCTCGGGGGAGTCCTACAATGAGCAGTTCTTC.

The V gene is TRBV29-1, the J gene TRBJ2-7, with D hard to call. The CDR3 sequence is 13 residues long. Germline CDR1 SQVTM, CDR2 ANQGSEA. Trimming took 4 bases from V and 1 from J, leaving 11 bases between them. The DNA for the CDR3 is TGCAGCGTTGTCGATTCAGTATCCTACGAGCAGTACTTC. Translation gives CSVVDSVSYEQYF.

The CDR3 is CASSPHGPGTEAFF. The CDR3 DNA sequence: TGTGCCAGCAGTCCCCACGGGCCGGGCACTGAAGCTTTCTTT. The V call is TRBV7-2, the J call TRBJ1-1; D uncertain. Trimming removed 6 bases at V and 4 bases at J, with 15 bases between. CDR3 size: 14 residues. Germline V gives CDR1 SGHTA, CDR2 FQGNSA.

The V call is TRBV25-1, the J call TRBJ2-2; 9 bases are shared with TRBD1. J was trimmed by 5 bases and V by 2 bases; bases with no gene match: 6. This CDR3 is built from 16 residues. Germline CDR1 and CDR2: MGHDK and SYGVNS. The CDR3 spells CASSEIGQGNTGELFF. In DNA form, the CDR3 reads TGTGCCAGCAGTGAAATAGGACAGGGGAATACCGGGGAGCTGTTTTTT.

This clone appeared a single time. The rearrangement links TRBV5-1 to TRBJ2-1; possibly TRBD1 for D (5 bases). The CDR3 is made up of 16 amino acids. V was clipped by 0 bases and J by 0 bases, with 10 bases between them. Looked up from germline, CDR1 is SGHRS and CDR2 is YFSETQ. The CDR3 nucleotides read TGCGCCAGCAGCTTGGGAAGGGGTAGCTCCTACAATGAGCAGTTCTTC. Translation gives CASSLGRGSSYNEQFF.

The chain carries TRBV5-1 and TRBJ2-1; TRBD2 is a possible D gene (7 bases). V lost 2 bases and J lost 6, with 12 bases in between. This CDR3 comprises 14 residues. Germline CDR1 is SGHRS and CDR2 is YFSETQ. The CDR3 spells CASSFGRGANEQFF. The CDR3 bases are TGCGCCAGCAGCTTTGGACGGGGGGCCAATGAGCAGTTCTTC.

The chain couples TRBV18 to TRBJ2-4; TRBD2 might be the D (5 bases). Trimming removed 0 bases from V and 10 bases from J, with 10 bases in between. The CDR3 is 13 residues long. Germline V gene lookup returns CDR1 KGHSH and CDR2 LQKENI. The CDR3 coding sequence is TGTGCCAGCTCACCACCGTCCGGGGATATTCAGTACTTC. Its protein is CASSPPSGDIQYF.

The V and J genes are TRBV29-1 and TRBJ2-7, with D perhaps TRBD1 (5 bases). Germline-derived CDR1 and CDR2 are SQVTM and ANQGSEA. V was shortened by 1 base and J by 6 bases, with 10 bases between the two germline ends. This CDR3 comprises 12 residues. CDR3 sequence reads: CSVEGLRAEQYF. The CDR3 DNA reads TGCAGCGTTGAAGGGCTCAGGGCCGAGCAGTACTTC.

Here the CDR3 reads CASSYSTRGETQYF. The CDR3 coding sequence is TGTGCCAGCAGTTACTCGACACGAGGAGAGACCCAGTACTTC. The chain links TRBV6-5 to TRBJ2-5; D remains unclear. This CDR3 is built from 14 residues. Germline CDR1 MNHEY, CDR2 SVGAGI. Deletions cut 0 bases from V and 4 bases from J, with 9 bases between.